Listed below are T cell receptor beta chains from one sample, sequenced in a study of post-analysis software for immune sequencing data. Each CDR3 protein is one row after TCRdb ran MiXCR on the PCR reads. Here the sample spans around 400,000 distinct CDR3 sequences, less than 35% being singletons. The sample taken for sequencing was blood. Receptors were obtained from a girl aged 5 to 17 with multiple sclerosis. Each CDR3 is given without its conserved first and last residue. Not all rows give a size; the values are once, few, many and, for expanded clones, a class.

J gene: TRBJ2-1; clone size: -; CDR3 length: 14; V gene: TRBV2; CDR3 protein: AGSPKTGLTYNEQF
J gene: -; clone size: few; CDR3 length: 13; V gene: TRBV7-3; CDR3 protein: ASSLNAGLAYEQY
J gene: TRBJ1-2; clone size: once; CDR3 length: 11; V gene: TRBV29-1; CDR3 protein: SVGELQGYGYT
J gene: TRBJ1-3; clone size: -; CDR3 length: 9; V gene: TRBV29-1; CDR3 protein: SVGSGNTIY
J gene: TRBJ2-1; clone size: -; CDR3 length: 14; V gene: TRBV12-3/TRBV12-4; CDR3 protein: ASSLSGGLGYNEQF
J gene: TRBJ2-5; clone size: few; CDR3 length: 10; V gene: TRBV10-3; CDR3 protein: AIRGIGETQY
J gene: TRBJ1-2; clone size: -; CDR3 length: 16; V gene: TRBV5-1; CDR3 protein: ASSPRPQGESANYGYT
J gene: TRBJ2-1; clone size: -; CDR3 length: 14; V gene: TRBV10-3; CDR3 protein: AISEVRAGAGNEQF
J gene: TRBJ2-7; clone size: few; CDR3 length: 12; V gene: TRBV4-3; CDR3 protein: ASSQEVGGYEQY
J gene: -; clone size: -; CDR3 length: 11; V gene: TRBV29-1; CDR3 protein: SVPEQGWETQY
J gene: TRBJ2-1; clone size: few; CDR3 length: 10; V gene: TRBV20-1; CDR3 protein: SARDSGNEQF
J gene: TRBJ2-3; clone size: -; CDR3 length: 10; V gene: TRBV20-1; CDR3 protein: SAREVLNTQY
J gene: -; clone size: -; CDR3 length: 9; V gene: TRBV20-1; CDR3 protein: STSGGETQY
J gene: TRBJ1-2; clone size: -; CDR3 length: 11; V gene: TRBV6-1; CDR3 protein: ASSRGKDYGYT
J gene: TRBJ2-1; clone size: -; CDR3 length: 15; V gene: TRBV5-7; CDR3 protein: ASSIGTNRSADNEQF
J gene: TRBJ2-3; clone size: -; CDR3 length: 12; V gene: TRBV12-3/TRBV12-4; CDR3 protein: ASSTLGTADTQY
J gene: TRBJ1-1; clone size: few; CDR3 length: 12; V gene: TRBV12-3/TRBV12-4; CDR3 protein: ASSLGQWGTEAF